This entry concerns a single T cell receptor (beta chain). Its specific antigen is unknown. No clone much larger than this one lies a single base away; base qualities are absent. For CDR1 and CDR2, the germline V gene lists SNHLY and FYNNEI. V lost 7 bases and J lost 2 bases; the stretch between them is 11 bases long. Reading from cysteine to phenylalanine, the CDR3 counts 13 amino acids. Here the CDR3 DNA is all that survives: 39 bases in frame from base 1. These data come from a study of blood T cell repertoires in COVID-19 (TCRdb year 2020). Background for the entire study: Collaborator samples came from the United States, Italy and Spain and covered acute and convalescent phases of COVID-19. The repertoires were made available in a free public database intended to serve as a resource for research on the immune response to SARS-CoV-2. The dataset comprised deeply sampled blood TCRbeta repertoires from subjects exposed to, actively infected with, or recovered from COVID-19. Where available, HLA class I and class II types were taken from metadata supplied by the sample provider and were not determined by assay-based typing. The samples were drawn from two sources: the first 160 participants of the ongoing ImmuneRACE study, and 1,254 subjects contributed by 6 global collaborators. The prospective study material was composed of cDNA or gDNA derived from T cells, B-cell-depleted T cells, or PBMCs. Nearly every sample came with metadata listing a de-identified subject ID, COVID-19 status, age in years and sex. General study outcomes and caveats: Clinical and demographic metadata were provided uncurated, with the amount varying by source and participant.

TCRbeta CDR3 regions were amplified from genomic DNA using the immunoSEQ Assay, a bias-controlled multiplex PCR. Per the authors' processing: The number of nucleated cells in each sample was estimated from the amplification of reference gene primers within the assay. Sequence reads were collapsed and filtered to measure the absolute abundance of every unique TCRbeta CDR3 rearrangement. For each sample, productive Simpson clonality was calculated by taking the square root of Simpson's diversity index across productive rearrangements. TCRdb's version of the immuneACCESS table is confined to in-frame rearrangements and falls short of the full clone set. An unresolved V gene accounts for under half of the shortfall where checked; the remainder is of unknown origin. Clone size and the V and J calls come from that table; the DNA yielded D and trimming. This sample is represented by 150,000 to 200,000 clones; around 89% of them were singletons. 5% to 8.5% of the sample rests with the top ten.

Participants in the prospective study were enrolled through a virtual design, were aged 18 to 89 years, and lived in 24 United States geographic areas. In the prospective study, participants were assigned to cohorts based on the clinical history participants reported in a screening survey and a study questionnaire. Recovered participants in ImmuneRACE Cohort 3 were defined as having two consecutive negative NP/OP PCR tests, clearance from a healthcare professional, or resolution of symptoms. Each participant in the prospective study had whole blood, serum and a nasopharyngeal or oropharyngeal swab collected by mobile phlebotomists. Prospective study participants could optionally give additional blood draws and questionnaires over an approximately 2-month period. Blood samples from the prospective study were shipped frozen or at room temperature prior to DNA extraction.

This sequence was found in a woman in her 50s who had recovered from COVID-19. The V gene is TRBV2 and the J gene is TRBJ1-2; the D gene is possibly TRBD1, with 5 bases matching. The sample taken for sequencing was PBMCs or T cells enriched from blood (not recorded which). At the DNA level, the sequence is TGTGCCAGCACCAGGGCCAACAACTATGGCTACACCTTC. The encoded protein is CASTRANNYGYTF.